This T cell receptor beta chain originates from a study of T cell responses to AZD1222 COVID-19 vaccine. General study findings and limits: CD4 TCRs associated with vaccination spanned spike, dominating at 160-218 and 743-854. The number of AZD1222 recipients seropositive at baseline was only five to seven.

Libraries were prepared by immunoSEQ multiplex PCR; TCRdb keeps only in-frame clonotypes and omits some of them. This repertoire shows 150,000 to 200,000 clones, approximately 90% found once; its top ten account for over 4%. In the case of this clone: Its antigen is unknown.

CDR3 size: 19 residues. Germline CDR1 reads KGHSH; CDR2 reads LQKENI. V lost 0 bases and J 1 base, leaving 21 bases between the germline ends. The rearrangement uses TRBV18 and TRBJ1-1; D might be TRBD1 (6 bases). This sample comprised peripheral blood, obtained 28 days after the second AZD1222 dose. This sequence was found in an adult who received the AZD1222 COVID-19 vaccine. The CDR3 here is CASSPPGAGRAQGNTEAFF. For the CDR3, the DNA is TGTGCCAGCTCACCACCGGGGGCAGGAAGAGCGCAGGGGAACACTGAAGCTTTCTTT.